This entry lists 28 T cell receptor beta chains sequenced from one sample in a study of T cell responses to AZD1222 COVID-19 vaccine. Method: immunoSEQ multiplex PCR; TCRdb's copy keeps in-frame clones and lacks some. The sample lists some 100,000 clones, 88% occurring once. Sequenced material: peripheral blood, taken 28 days after the second AZD1222 dose. The receptors come from an adult who received the AZD1222 COVID-19 vaccine.

The chain links TRBV29-1 to TRBJ1-2; TRBD1 aligns across 8 bases. In germline, CDR1 is SQVTM, CDR2 ANQGSEA. This CDR3 contains 12 residues. V dropped 7 bases and J dropped 3; count of bases not matched to a gene: 4. The CDR3, as DNA: TGCAGCGACTCAGGGGGCCACTATGGCTACACCTTC. Amino acid sequence: CSDSGGHYGYTF.

This rearrangement joins TRBV7-9 to TRBJ1-5; 8 nucleotides match TRBD1. Germline V gene lookup returns CDR1 SEHNR and CDR2 FQNEAQ (reference sequence). V lost 3 bases, J lost 2 bases, and 9 bases stayed unmatched. The CDR3 sequence is 17 residues long. CDR3 residues: CASSLGQGAAGNQPQHF. CDR3 coding DNA: TGTGCCAGCAGCTTGGGGCAGGGGGCGGCAGGCAATCAGCCCCAGCATTTT.

In its sample, this clone was seen once. The DNA of the CDR3 is TGTGCCAGCAGCCTGAGGACAGGGGCAAACACCATATATTTT. Its protein product is CASSLRTGANTIYF. The rearrangement uses TRBV9 and TRBJ1-3; 9 bases match TRBD1. Losses at the gene ends were 4 bases for V and 6 bases for J; bases not matched to a gene: 5. Germline V gene data show CDR1 as SGDLS and CDR2 as YYNGEE. This CDR3 comprises 14 residues.

This chain connects TRBV9 to TRBJ1-1, with 9 bases fitting TRBD1. J was trimmed by 3 bases and V by 2 bases; bases with no gene match: 5. The CDR3 is 15 residues long. Germline-derived CDR1 and CDR2 are SGDLS and YYNGEE. The CDR3 DNA is TGTGCCAGCAGCGTTGCACAGGGGGCGCACACTGAAGCTTTCTTT. It yields the protein CASSVAQGAHTEAFF.

This clone was seen a handful of times. The CDR3 loop is CASSLGDTYGYTF. The CDR3 nucleotides are TGTGCCAGCAGCTTAGGGGACACCTATGGCTACACCTTC. This rearrangement joins TRBV7-8 to TRBJ1-2, with D possibly being TRBD1 (6 bases). The V gene lost 1 base and the J gene lost 4 bases, with 7 bases spanning the gap. Germline V gene sequence: CDR1 SGHVS, CDR2 FQNEAQ. This CDR3 spans 13 amino acids.

This rearrangement joins TRBV5-1 to TRBJ1-5; the match to TRBD1 covers 10 bases. Germline CDR1 and CDR2: SGHRS and YFSETQ. The CDR3 consists of 16 residues. Germline trimming cut 0 bases from V and 2 bases from J; bases unmatched to any gene: 2. The DNA of the CDR3 is TGCGCCAGCAGCTTGGCCGGGACAGGGGGCAATCAGCCCCAGCATTTT. Encoded protein: CASSLAGTGGNQPQHF.

The V call is TRBV10-3, the J call TRBJ1-1; D ambiguous. Germline V gene lookup returns CDR1 ENHRY and CDR2 SYGVKD. Between the trimmed V and J ends, which lost 5 bases and 0 bases, there was a span of 10 bases. The length of the CDR3 is 14 residues. The CDR3 region is CAISPRDMNTEAFF. The CDR3 DNA reads as TGTGCCATCAGTCCCAGAGACATGAACACTGAAGCTTTCTTT.

The chain carries TRBV6-2 or TRBV6-3 and TRBJ2-7, with D unresolved. The CDR3 loop spans 14 amino acids. Looked up from germline, CDR1 is MNHEY and CDR2 is SVGEGT. Trimming shortened V by 2 bases and J by 3 bases, and 11 bases separated the two germline ends. The CDR3 coding sequence is TGTGCCAGCAGTTACCTGACTGACGACTACGAGCAGTACTTC. Encoded protein: CASSYLTDDYEQYF.

This chain joins TRBV29-1 and TRBJ1-1; weak D call: TRBD1 (5 bases). The CDR3 has 11 amino acids. V lost 7 bases and J lost 6, with 12 bases in between. CDR1 SQVTM and CDR2 ANQGSEA come from the germline V gene. CDR3 sequence (DNA): TGCAGCGGCCAGGGTCTCTCTGAAGCTTTCTTT. Translated: CSGQGLSEAFF.

In its sample, this clone was seen once. This chain uses TRBV3-1 (or the pseudogene TRBV3-2) with TRBJ1-6; 7 nucleotides line up with TRBD1. CDR3 length equals 18 residues. V was clipped by 0 bases and J by 1 base; unmatched bases: 6. Germline loops: CDR1 LGHDT, CDR2 YNNKEL (reference sequence). For the CDR3, the DNA is TGTGCCAGCAGCCAAGATCGGAGACAGGGTTCCTATAATTCACCCCTCCACTTT. Translation gives CASSQDRRQGSYNSPLHF.

The chain combines TRBV6-2 or TRBV6-3 with TRBJ1-5; D remains ambiguous. The V gene lost 2 bases and the J gene lost 3 bases, with 8 bases spanning the gap. Germline CDR1 and CDR2: MNHEY and SVGEGT. This CDR3 spans 14 amino acids. The CDR3 bases are TGTGCCAGCAGTTACAGGTTACTCAATCAGCCCCAGCATTTT. Residues: CASSYRLLNQPQHF.

This chain joins TRBV5-4 and TRBJ2-4; 9 nucleotides line up with TRBD2. Germline V gene data show CDR1 as SGHNT and CDR2 as YYREEE (reference sequence). The CDR3 covers 16 residues. The ends lost 0 bases at V and 3 bases at J; junction bases unmatched: 4. The CDR3 nucleotides read TGTGCCAGCAGCTTGGGCAGCGGGGGGAACAAAAACATTCAGTACTTC. Protein: CASSLGSGGNKNIQYF.

The chain employs TRBV6-1 and TRBJ2-2; 8 bases match TRBD2. From germline, CDR1 is MNHNS and CDR2 SASEGT. The V gene end was trimmed by 2 bases and the J gene end by 6 bases; junction bases not matched to a gene: 8. The CDR3 length is 16 residues. The CDR3 sequence is CASSERASGRAGELFF. Here the CDR3 DNA reads TGTGCCAGCAGTGAACGGGCAAGCGGGAGAGCCGGGGAGCTGTTTTTT.

This rearrangement joins TRBV6-5 to TRBJ2-1; no definite D call. V lost 2 bases and J 3 bases, leaving 5 bases between the germline ends. CDR1 is MNHEY and CDR2 is SVGAGI in the germline V gene. The CDR3 is 13 amino acids. The CDR3 region is CASSYTSYNEQFF. The CDR3 nucleotides read TGTGCCAGCAGTTACACCAGCTACAATGAGCAGTTCTTC.

The chain recombines TRBV28 with TRBJ1-2, with 10 positions matching TRBD1. This CDR3 comprises 15 residues. Trimming at V came to 4 bases and at J to 7 bases, leaving 9 bases not matched to a gene. Per the germline V gene, CDR1 is MDHEN and CDR2 is SYDVKM. CDR3 sequence: CASSSPGQGNGGYTF. The CDR3 coding sequence is TGTGCCAGCAGTTCCCCGGGACAGGGGAATGGTGGCTACACCTTC.

The V call is TRBV7-6, the J call TRBJ2-7, with 8 bases identical to TRBD2. CDR1 SGHVS and CDR2 FNYEAQ come from the germline V gene. V gave up 8 bases and J gave up 5 bases; unmatched junction bases: 11. The length of the CDR3 is 14 residues. The DNA of the CDR3 is TGTGCCAGCGTTGACCGGGAGGGCCCCCACGAGCAGTACTTC. Translated, it gives CASVDREGPHEQYF. Looking up the rest from reference TRBV7-6 and TRBJ2-7 gives the full variable domain: GAGVSQSPRYKVTKRGQDVALRCDPISGHVSLYWYRQALGQGPEFLTYFNYEAQQDKSGLPNDRFSAERPEGSISTLTIQRTEQRDSAMYRCASVDREGPHEQYFGPGTRLTVT.

The chain is built from TRBV5-6 and TRBJ1-2; 8 nucleotides line up with TRBD1. CDR1 is SGHDT and CDR2 is YYEEEE in the germline V gene. J was trimmed by 4 bases and V by 1 base; bases with no gene match: 3. The CDR3 covers 14 residues. Here the CDR3 reads CASSLPDRAYGYTF. DNA of the CDR3: TGTGCCAGCAGCTTGCCGGACAGGGCCTATGGCTACACCTTC.

This clone turned up a few times. The genes are TRBV10-3 and TRBJ1-6; 7 nucleotides match TRBD1. V shed 5 bases, J shed 10 bases, and the junction held 11 bases outside the gene matches. The CDR3 length is 15 residues. CDR1 and CDR2 from the germline V gene are ENHRY and SYGVKD. Written as DNA, the CDR3 is TGTGCCATCAGTCCGACAGGGCCGTCTTACTCACCCCTCCACTTT. Amino acid sequence: CAISPTGPSYSPLHF.

The CDR3 DNA reads TGTGCCAGCAGCCGGGGATTCTACACCTTC. It translates to CASSRGFYTF. The gene calls are TRBV28 and TRBJ1-2, with D hard to call. V gave up 6 bases and J gave up 10 bases, with 9 bases separating them. The CDR3 runs 10 residues. CDR1 is MDHEN, CDR2 SYDVKM, per germline.

The rearrangement links TRBV5-1 to TRBJ1-6; a weak D match, TRBD1 (6 bases). Germline CDR1 is SGHRS and CDR2 is YFSETQ. The CDR3 length is 15 residues. Trimming took off 4 bases at V and 5 bases at J, with 13 bases between the two ends. CDR3 nucleotides: TGCGCCAGCAGCGCTCGGGGGGGGCATAATTCACCCCTCCACTTT. Translation gives CASSARGGHNSPLHF.

This chain links TRBV9 with TRBJ1-2, with 9 bases fitting TRBD1. This CDR3 is built from 17 residues. CDR1 and CDR2 (germline): SGDLS, YYNGEE. Unmatched junction bases numbered 14, after V lost 4 bases and J lost 4 bases. The CDR3 region is CASSSPGQGRVRYGYTF. As DNA, the CDR3 is TGTGCCAGCAGCTCGCCGGGACAGGGAAGGGTGCGCTATGGCTACACCTTC.

The chain joins TRBV5-6 to TRBJ2-3; 12 bases are a match to TRBD2. The CDR3 runs 18 residues. J gave up 4 bases and V 0 bases, and 9 bases lay outside the gene matches. Germline V gives CDR1 SGHDT, CDR2 YYEEEE. CDR3 in amino acids: CASSLGALAGGPADTQYF. The CDR3 bases are TGTGCCAGCAGCTTGGGGGCGCTAGCGGGGGGGCCGGCAGATACGCAGTATTTT.

The chain is built from TRBV19 and TRBJ2-3; D might be TRBD1 (6 bases). Per germline, CDR1 LNHDA and CDR2 SQIVND (reference sequence). This CDR3 comprises 13 residues. V was pared by 8 bases and J by 5 bases, with 14 bases between. CDR3 amino acids: CASERGRGDTQYF. The DNA for the CDR3 is TGTGCCAGTGAAAGGGGCAGGGGAGATACGCAGTATTTT. Full variable domain (missing parts from reference TRBV19 and TRBJ2-3): DGGITQSPKYLFRKEGQNVTLSCEQNLNHDAMYWYRQDPGQGLRLIYYSQIVNDFQKGDIAEGYSVSREKKESFPLTVTSAQKNPTAFYLCASERGRGDTQYFGPGTRLTVL.

The V call is TRBV19, the J call TRBJ1-5, with no clear D. Per the germline V gene, CDR1 is LNHDA and CDR2 is SQIVND (reference sequence). The CDR3 has 15 residues. V dropped 7 bases and J dropped 6 bases, with 19 bases sitting between them. The CDR3 here is CASTGTRQVGQPQHF. CDR3 DNA sequence: TGTGCCAGTACCGGAACCCGGCAGGTTGGTCAGCCCCAGCATTTT.

This chain links TRBV6-5 with TRBJ2-5; 7 bases are shared with TRBD1. Trimming took 7 bases from V and 5 from J; bases not matched to a gene: 13. Looked up from germline, CDR1 is MNHEY and CDR2 is SVGAGI. This CDR3 comprises 15 residues. The CDR3 DNA is TGTGCCAGCACCCCGGATCCGACAGGGCCGGAGACCCAGTACTTC. Residues: CASTPDPTGPETQYF.

The chain recombines TRBV4-2 with TRBJ1-2; D is unresolved. V was trimmed by 0 bases and J by 2 bases, leaving 13 bases between them. There are 16 residues in the CDR3. Germline CDR1 is LGHNA and CDR2 is YNFKEQ. CDR3 nucleotide sequence: TGTGCCAGCAGCCAAGAAAAACTTACCGCAAACTATGGCTACACCTTC. It codes for CASSQEKLTANYGYTF.

In DNA, the CDR3 is TGTGCCATCAGTGAGTCATCGGAGCTCTATGGCTACACCTTC. It yields the protein CAISESSELYGYTF. J is TRBJ1-2 and V is TRBV10-3; D remains unclear. CDR1 ENHRY and CDR2 SYGVKD come from the germline V gene. The CDR3 contains 14 residues. The V gene lost 0 bases and the J gene lost 4 bases, with 9 bases spanning the gap.

The chain has TRBV19 and TRBJ2-3; 12 nucleotides match TRBD2. J lost 3 bases, V lost 5 bases, and 6 bases had no gene match. The CDR3 spans 16 residues. Germline V gene lookup returns CDR1 LNHDA and CDR2 SQIVND (reference sequence). In DNA form, the CDR3 reads TGTGCCAGTAGTTACCTAGCGGGGGGGTTAACAGATACGCAGTATTTT. Translated: CASSYLAGGLTDTQYF.